The 16 T cell receptor beta chains listed next were all sequenced from one sample in a study of cytomegalovirus exposure and HLA in healthy donors. The PCR contained 60 Vbeta and 13 Jbeta primers. Using immunoSEQ multiplex PCR, the repertoire was profiled, and TCRdb retains in-frame clones only, with some absent. The sample holds about 120,000 clones, over 75% seen once. The sequenced sample consisted of PBMCs. The source is a woman between 18 and 29 years old in good health and CMV-seronegative.

The chain employs TRBV29-1 and TRBJ1-1; 7 bases fit TRBD1. The CDR3 covers 11 residues. Germline V gene sequence: CDR1 SQVTM, CDR2 ANQGSEA. V shed 5 bases and J 5 bases; nucleotides not matched to a gene: 2. The CDR3 loop is CSVYRGTEAFF. The CDR3 nucleotides are TGCAGCGTTTACAGGGGAACTGAAGCTTTCTTT.

The genes are TRBV14 and TRBJ1-5; tentatively, D is TRBD1 (5 bases). The CDR3 runs 13 residues. Trimming pared 3 bases from V and 7 bases from J, leaving 10 bases between. The germline CDR1 and CDR2 sequences are SGHDN and FVKESK. CDR3 in DNA: TGTGCCAGCAGCCAGGGACTGGGCCAGCCCCAGCATTTT. Encoded protein: CASSQGLGQPQHF.

This chain connects TRBV30 to TRBJ2-5; 9 nucleotides align to TRBD2. V shed 3 bases, J shed 7 bases, and the junction held 12 bases outside the gene matches. Germline loops: CDR1 GTSNPN, CDR2 SVGIG (reference sequence). The CDR3 spans 15 residues. CDR3 in amino acids: CAWRVSGGAGGTQYF. For the CDR3, the DNA is TGTGCCTGGAGGGTTAGCGGGGGCGCGGGGGGGACCCAGTACTTC.

This chain links TRBV18 with TRBJ2-7; D not certain. The CDR3 totals 17 residues. Germline V gives CDR1 KGHSH, CDR2 LQKENI. The V end was cut by 4 bases, the J end by 3 bases, with 22 bases between. Here the CDR3 DNA reads TGTGCCAGCTCACTCACCGCCCAGGCCCGCCGGATCTACGAGCAGTACTTC. It is translated as CASSLTAQARRIYEQYF. The complete variable domain, with remaining parts taken from reference TRBV18 and TRBJ2-7, reads NAGVMQNPRHLVRRRGQEARLRCSPMKGHSHVYWYRQLPEEGLKFMVYLQKENIIDESGMPKERFSAEFPKEGPSILRIQQVVRGDSAAYFCASSLTAQARRIYEQYFGPGTRLTVT.

In DNA form, the CDR3 reads TGTGCCAGCAGCCCGGGGACATCGCCCTACGAGCAGTACTTC. Its translation: CASSPGTSPYEQYF. The gene calls are TRBV5-6 and TRBJ2-7; a weak D match, TRBD1 (6 bases). This CDR3 contains 14 residues. CDR1 and CDR2 from the germline V gene are SGHDT and YYEEEE. V dropped 4 bases and J dropped 2 bases, with 13 bases sitting between them. The entire variable domain, with the rest obtained from reference TRBV5-6 and TRBJ2-7, is as follows: DAGVTQSPTHLIKTRGQQVTLRCSPKSGHDTVSWYQQALGQGPQFIFQYYEEEERQRGNFPDRFSGHQFPNYSSELNVNALLLGDSALYLCASSPGTSPYEQYFGPGTRLTVT.

The chain carries TRBV27 and TRBJ1-2, with unresolved D. CDR1 MNHEY and CDR2 SMNVEV come from the germline V gene (reference sequence). This CDR3 has 13 residues. V dropped 6 bases and J dropped 8 bases, with 16 bases sitting between them. DNA of the CDR3: TGTGCCAGCAGGCTCTCGGGAGGGCGCGGCTACACCTTC. Encoded protein: CASRLSGGRGYTF.

The rearrangement links TRBV7-8 to TRBJ2-5; 11 bases fit TRBD2. V lost 7 bases, J lost 4 bases, and 8 bases stayed unmatched. Looked up from germline, CDR1 is SGHVS and CDR2 is FQNEAQ. CDR3 length equals 15 residues. CDR3 in amino acids: CASKELAGVRETQYF. Written as DNA, the CDR3 is TGTGCCAGCAAGGAACTAGCGGGAGTACGAGAGACCCAGTACTTC.

The rearrangement links TRBV18 to TRBJ2-2, with 7 bases lining up with TRBD2. V shed 6 bases, J shed 5 bases, and the junction held 15 bases outside the gene matches. The CDR3 sequence is 17 residues long. Germline V gene lookup returns CDR1 KGHSH and CDR2 LQKENI. The CDR3 sequence: CASSLPGKAGVTGELFF. CDR3 nucleotides: TGTGCCAGCTCCCTTCCTGGGAAGGCGGGAGTTACCGGGGAGCTGTTTTTT.

This chain links TRBV2 with TRBJ2-7; 7 bases align to TRBD1. With 4 bases clipped from V and 5 bases from J, the junction kept 5 bases outside the gene matches. This CDR3 comprises 13 residues. The germline V gene has CDR1 SNHLY and CDR2 FYNNEI. The CDR3 sequence is CASSGTGAHEQYF. The CDR3 DNA reads TGTGCCAGCAGTGGTACAGGGGCTCACGAGCAGTACTTC.

The sample holds one count of this clone. This chain connects TRBV9 to TRBJ1-3; TRBD1 matches at 7 bases. Trimming removed 3 bases from V and 6 bases from J; junction bases left unmatched: 12. In germline, CDR1 is SGDLS, CDR2 YYNGEE. The CDR3 is made up of 16 amino acids. In nucleotides, the CDR3 is TGTGCCAGCAGCGGAGTCGACAGGGATGGTCAAAACACCATATATTTT. It is translated as CASSGVDRDGQNTIYF.

J is TRBJ1-2 and V is TRBV4-3; no firm D call. V lost 0 bases and J 2 bases, leaving 13 bases between the germline ends. The CDR3 covers 16 residues. CDR1 is LGHNA, CDR2 YSLEER, per germline. CDR3 sequence: CASSQEKGRPNYGYTF. CDR3 DNA: TGCGCCAGCAGCCAAGAAAAAGGCAGGCCCAACTATGGCTACACCTTC.

V gene TRBV29-1 combines with J gene TRBJ1-1; TRBD1 matches at 7 bases. V shed 4 bases, J shed 1 base, and the junction held 6 bases outside the gene matches. From germline, CDR1 is SQVTM and CDR2 ANQGSEA. The CDR3 extends over 14 amino acids. CDR3 nucleotide sequence: TGCAGCGTTGTACAGGGGAATCGGAACACTGAAGCTTTCTTT. Its translation is CSVVQGNRNTEAFF.

The chain joins TRBV6-1 to TRBJ2-7, with TRBD1 matching over 7 bases. The CDR3 sequence is 15 residues long. The germline gives CDR1 MNHNS, CDR2 SASEGT. Germline trimming cut 7 bases from V and 2 bases from J; bases unmatched to any gene: 11. CDR3 sequence reads: CASIRDSRVPYEQYF. The CDR3 DNA sequence: TGTGCCAGCATACGGGACAGCCGTGTCCCCTACGAGCAGTACTTC.

This clone has more than one count but fewer than ten. The chain recombines TRBV19 with TRBJ2-3, with D unclear. The germline gives CDR1 LNHDA, CDR2 SQIVND (reference sequence). The V gene lost 3 bases and the J gene lost 8 bases, with 15 bases spanning the gap. The CDR3 covers 14 residues. The CDR3 reads CASSIFGEGATQYF. The CDR3 DNA follows: TGTGCCAGTAGTATTTTCGGAGAAGGAGCTACGCAGTATTTT.

The chain recombines TRBV5-1 with TRBJ2-2; 8 nucleotides align to TRBD1. The length of the CDR3 is 16 residues. Unmatched junction bases numbered 8, after V lost 4 bases and J lost 3 bases. Germline V lookup: CDR1 SGHRS, CDR2 YFSETQ. The CDR3 sequence is CASSPSTGVYTGELFF. The CDR3 DNA follows: TGCGCCAGCAGCCCTTCGACAGGGGTGTACACCGGGGAGCTGTTTTTT.

The rearrangement links TRBV5-1 to TRBJ2-2, with a possible D match to TRBD1 (6 bases). The CDR3 contains 16 residues. Germline lookup yields CDR1 SGHRS and CDR2 YFSETQ. V lost 1 base and J lost 4, with 14 bases in between. CDR3 nucleotides: TGCGCCAGCAGCTTGCAGGGGCTGTATGGCACCGGGGAGCTGTTTTTT. Its protein is CASSLQGLYGTGELFF.